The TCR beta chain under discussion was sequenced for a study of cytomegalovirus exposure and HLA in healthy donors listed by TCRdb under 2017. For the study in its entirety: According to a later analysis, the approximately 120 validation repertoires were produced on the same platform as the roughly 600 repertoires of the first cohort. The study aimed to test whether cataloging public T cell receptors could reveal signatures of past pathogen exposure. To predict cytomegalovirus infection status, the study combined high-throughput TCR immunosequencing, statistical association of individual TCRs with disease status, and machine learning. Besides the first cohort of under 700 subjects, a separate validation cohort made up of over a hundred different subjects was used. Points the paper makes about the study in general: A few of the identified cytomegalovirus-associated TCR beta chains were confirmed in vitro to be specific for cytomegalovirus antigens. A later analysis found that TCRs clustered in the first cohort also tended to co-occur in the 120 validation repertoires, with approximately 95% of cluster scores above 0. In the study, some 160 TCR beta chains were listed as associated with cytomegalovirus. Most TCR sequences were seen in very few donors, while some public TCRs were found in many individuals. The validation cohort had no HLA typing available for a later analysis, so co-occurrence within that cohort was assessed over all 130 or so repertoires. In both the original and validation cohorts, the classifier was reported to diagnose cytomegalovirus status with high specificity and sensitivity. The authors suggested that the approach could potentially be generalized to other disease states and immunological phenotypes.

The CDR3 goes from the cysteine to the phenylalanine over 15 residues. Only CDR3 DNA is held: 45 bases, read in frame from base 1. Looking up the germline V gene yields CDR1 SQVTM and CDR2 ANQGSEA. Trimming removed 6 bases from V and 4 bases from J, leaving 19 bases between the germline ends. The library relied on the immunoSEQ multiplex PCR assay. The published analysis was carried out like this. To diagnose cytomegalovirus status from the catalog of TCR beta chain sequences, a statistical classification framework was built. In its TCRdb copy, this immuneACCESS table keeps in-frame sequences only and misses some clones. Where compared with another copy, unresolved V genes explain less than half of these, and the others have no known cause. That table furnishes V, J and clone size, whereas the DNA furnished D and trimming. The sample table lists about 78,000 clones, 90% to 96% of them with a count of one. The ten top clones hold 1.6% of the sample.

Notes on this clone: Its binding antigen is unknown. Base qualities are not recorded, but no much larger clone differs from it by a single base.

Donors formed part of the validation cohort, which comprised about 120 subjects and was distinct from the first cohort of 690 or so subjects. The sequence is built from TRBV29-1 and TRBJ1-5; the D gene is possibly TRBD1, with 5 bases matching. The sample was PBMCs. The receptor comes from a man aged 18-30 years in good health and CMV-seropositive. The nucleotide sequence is TGCAGCGTATCTTGGGGCGCAGGACTAAATCAGCCCCAGCATTTT. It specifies CSVSWGAGLNQPQHF.